This T cell receptor (beta chain) was sequenced during a study of early T cells in non-severe SARS-CoV-2 infection listed by TCRdb under 2021. Context from the whole study: TCR sequencing used bulk RNA from unsorted whole blood, so alpha and beta chains could not be paired.

In its sample, this clonotype was seen a few times. Its binding antigen is unknown. Base qualities are missing; no much larger clone stands one base away. Broad study findings and their caveats: Matching against VDJdb was skewed toward anti-spike CD8 responses, likely underestimated virus-specific expansions, and missed private and CD4 specificities.

V and J lose 0 bases and 10 bases, and a span of 19 bases separates them. The CDR3 runs 15 amino acids, cysteine and phenylalanine included. CDR3 DNA is the only sequence kept; it has 45 bases, read in frame from the first base. CDR1 and CDR2, looked up from the germline V gene, are SGDLS and YYNGEE. A case-control design nested within a healthcare worker cohort in London, UK, was used, with weekly nasopharyngeal swab PCR tests and blood sampling performed. Between 23 and 31 March 2020, the week of the UK lockdown, healthcare workers were enrolled and then followed up weekly for as long as 16 weeks. Receptor amplification or capture employed 5' RACE. Sequencing took place on a NextSeq 500. Unique molecular identifiers were attached to individual cDNA molecules in the TCR library protocol so that sequencing error and PCR bias could be corrected. Both TCR alpha and beta chains were sequenced, and tight co-correlation was observed between alpha and beta sequence abundances in each sample. In the authors' own workflow: V gene, J gene and CDR3 annotation of TCR sequences was performed with Decombinator V4. Expanded TCRs were defined as changing significantly between any two time points under a Poisson model with p below 0.0001. TCR abundances were normalised to the total number of TCRs sequenced in each sample and reported as counts per million. MAIT TCRs were defined by TRAV1-2 paired with TRAJ12, TRAJ20 or TRAJ33, and iNKT TCRs by TRAV10 paired with TRAJ18. VDJdb, accessed 1 November 2021, was searched for CMV, EBV and SARS-CoV-2 annotated TCRs, with TCRs annotated for multiple antigens excluded. TCRdb cleaned the public reads at Q25 with fastp, built clones with MiXCR and kept in-frame beta chains. All rows with the same CDR3 protein become a single entry with the most common DNA and genes. The V and J calls follow TCRdb's processing rather than the paper's. The sample has 40,000 to 60,000 distinct CDR3 sequences on record, about 10% of them singletons. In total, the top ten clones hold roughly a tenth of the sample.

What was sequenced was whole blood. Recombination joined TRBV9 with TRBJ1-1, with a tentative D gene TRBD1 over 6 matching bases. The receptor was isolated from an adult who was a healthcare worker with PCR-confirmed SARS-CoV-2 infection or an uninfected control (not recorded which). CDR3 sequence: CASSVGDTVTIGAFF. The DNA reads as follows: TGTGCCAGCAGCGTAGGGGACACCGTAACAATCGGAGCTTTCTTT.